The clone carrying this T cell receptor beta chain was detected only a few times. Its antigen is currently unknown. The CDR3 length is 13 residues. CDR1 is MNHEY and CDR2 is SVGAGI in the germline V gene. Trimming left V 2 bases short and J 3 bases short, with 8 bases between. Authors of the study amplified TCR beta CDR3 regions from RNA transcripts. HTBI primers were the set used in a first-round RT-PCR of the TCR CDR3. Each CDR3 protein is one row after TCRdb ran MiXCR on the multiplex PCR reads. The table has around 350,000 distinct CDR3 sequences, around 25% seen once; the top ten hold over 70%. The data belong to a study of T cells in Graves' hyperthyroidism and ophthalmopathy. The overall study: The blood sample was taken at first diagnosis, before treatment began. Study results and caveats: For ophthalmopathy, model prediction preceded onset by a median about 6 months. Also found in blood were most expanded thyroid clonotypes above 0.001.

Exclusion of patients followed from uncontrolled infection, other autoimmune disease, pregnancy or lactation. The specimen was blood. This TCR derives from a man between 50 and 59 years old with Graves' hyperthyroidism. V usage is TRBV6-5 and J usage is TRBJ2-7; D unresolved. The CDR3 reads CASSYVGDYEQYF. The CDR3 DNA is TGTGCCAGCAGTTACGTCGGAGACTACGAGCAGTACTTC.